This TCR beta chain was profiled in a study of T-cell reconstitution after alpha-beta-depleted transplantation in children. Findings and caveats of the study: After one year, T-cell counts and TCRbeta diversity mostly came from new T cells. Reported findings indicate that, about two months after transplant, alpha-beta T cells came from several hundred expanded clones, which were derived from non-depleted graft cells. The origin of high day-60 TCRbeta diversity in some patients lay in surviving recipient T cells and thymic progenitors.

This CDR3 is built from 11 residues. V dropped 3 bases and J dropped 10 bases, with 9 bases sitting between them. CDR1 SNHLY and CDR2 FYNNEI come from the germline V gene. Unique molecular identifiers were incorporated into the prepared TCRbeta library. TCRdb independently ran MiXCR on the PCR reads; one entry per CDR3 protein. In the table there are around 670,000 distinct CDR3 sequences, around 13% of which are singletons. The table lists this clonotype with a few counts. Its specificity is unknown. The sample here was PBMCs, taken before TCRalphabeta/CD19-depleted stem cell transplant. V gene TRBV2 combines with J gene TRBJ1-1; D uncertain. This receptor was taken from a girl aged 2-10 years with congenital amegakaryocytic thrombocytopenia, due to receive a stem cell transplant. The CDR3 here is CASSEEPGAFF. The CDR3 bases are TGTGCCAGCAGTGAGGAACCGGGAGCTTTCTTT.